This is a list of T cell receptor beta chains from one sample in a study of cytomegalovirus exposure and HLA in healthy donors. Repertoires were generated with immunoSEQ multiplex PCR, while TCRdb's copy carries only in-frame clones and drops some. Here the sample spans roughly 150,000 clones, approximately 75% being singletons. Source material: PBMCs. The receptors originated from a man aged 45-60 years in good health and CMV-seropositive. Both conserved end residues are part of each CDR3. D genes are given only for firm matches. Clone size is not always given. Where it is, it says once, few, many or a class for expanded clones.

j_call: TRBJ1-2; clone_size: -; d_call: TRBD1; v_call: TRBV6-1; cdr3_aa: CASRRDSHGYTF; cdr3_nt: TGTGCCAGCAGGAGGGACAGCCATGGCTACACCTTC
j_call: TRBJ2-2; clone_size: once; d_call: -; v_call: TRBV11-3; cdr3_aa: CASSLSSNTGELFF; cdr3_nt: TGTGCCAGCAGCTTATCGTCGAACACCGGGGAGCTGTTTTTT
j_call: TRBJ2-3; clone_size: -; d_call: TRBD1; v_call: TRBV18; cdr3_aa: CASSLQGGTDTQYF; cdr3_nt: TGTGCCAGCTCACTACAGGGGGGCACAGATACGCAGTATTTT
j_call: TRBJ2-7; clone_size: -; d_call: -; v_call: TRBV21-1; cdr3_aa: CASSARYRDRGVYEQYF; cdr3_nt: TGTGCCAGCAGCGCCCGCTACCGGGACAGGGGGGTCTACGAGCAGTACTTC
j_call: TRBJ2-2; clone_size: -; d_call: TRBD2; v_call: TRBV4-3; cdr3_aa: CASSQERGGDTGELFF; cdr3_nt: TGCGCCAGCAGCCAAGAGCGGGGGGGCGACACCGGGGAGCTGTTTTTT
j_call: TRBJ2-1; clone_size: -; d_call: -; v_call: TRBV19; cdr3_aa: CASSIIIDSYNEQFF; cdr3_nt: TGTGCCAGTAGTATAATCATAGACAGTTACAATGAGCAGTTCTTC
j_call: TRBJ2-7; clone_size: -; d_call: TRBD2; v_call: TRBV28; cdr3_aa: CASTFSYNGGGMGYEQYF; cdr3_nt: TGTGCCAGCACATTTTCCTACAACGGGGGGGGCATGGGCTACGAGCAGTACTTC
j_call: TRBJ2-5; clone_size: -; d_call: -; v_call: TRBV7-9; cdr3_aa: CASSLGWAETQYF; cdr3_nt: TGTGCCAGCAGCTTAGGTTGGGCGGAGACCCAGTACTTC
j_call: TRBJ1-4; clone_size: few; d_call: -; v_call: TRBV5-1; cdr3_aa: CASSLLATNEKLFF; cdr3_nt: TGCGCCAGCAGCTTGCTAGCAACTAATGAAAAACTGTTTTTT
j_call: TRBJ2-5; clone_size: -; d_call: -; v_call: TRBV5-1; cdr3_aa: CASSLETSQETQYF; cdr3_nt: TGCGCCAGCAGCTTGGAAACTAGCCAAGAGACCCAGTACTTC
j_call: TRBJ2-7; clone_size: -; d_call: TRBD2; v_call: TRBV6-5; cdr3_aa: CASSYWTSGSYEQYF; cdr3_nt: TGTGCCAGCAGTTACTGGACTAGCGGCTCCTACGAGCAGTACTTC
j_call: TRBJ1-5; clone_size: few; d_call: -; v_call: TRBV19; cdr3_aa: CASMRGIQGGNQPQHF; cdr3_nt: TGTGCCAGTATGAGGGGGATTCAGGGCGGCAATCAGCCCCAGCATTTT
j_call: TRBJ2-7; clone_size: -; d_call: TRBD1; v_call: TRBV14; cdr3_aa: CASSQEQGSYEQYF; cdr3_nt: TGTGCCAGCAGCCAAGAACAGGGGTCCTACGAGCAGTACTTC
j_call: TRBJ1-6; clone_size: few; d_call: -; v_call: TRBV25-1; cdr3_aa: CASSDSSYNSPLHF; cdr3_nt: TGTGCCAGCAGTGATAGCTCCTATAATTCACCCCTCCACTTT
j_call: TRBJ2-7; clone_size: -; d_call: -; v_call: TRBV5-4; cdr3_aa: CASSLVVTEGSEQYF; cdr3_nt: TGTGCCAGCAGCTTGGTTGTAACGGAGGGTTCCGAGCAGTACTTC
j_call: TRBJ2-3; clone_size: -; d_call: -; v_call: TRBV7-9; cdr3_aa: CASPEGGPITDTQYF; cdr3_nt: TGTGCCAGCCCTGAGGGGGGGCCGATCACAGATACGCAGTATTTT
j_call: TRBJ1-2; clone_size: -; d_call: -; v_call: TRBV18; cdr3_aa: CASSPRLDYGYTF; cdr3_nt: TGTGCCAGCTCACCCCGTTTAGACTATGGCTACACCTTC
j_call: TRBJ2-1; clone_size: -; d_call: TRBD2; v_call: TRBV19; cdr3_aa: CASSPTGTSPNNEQFF; cdr3_nt: TGTGCCAGTAGTCCCACCGGGACTAGCCCAAACAATGAGCAGTTCTTC
j_call: TRBJ1-1; clone_size: -; d_call: -; v_call: TRBV4-3; cdr3_aa: CASSQVEGNTEAFF; cdr3_nt: TGCGCCAGCAGCCAAGTGGAGGGGAACACTGAAGCTTTCTTT
j_call: TRBJ1-6; clone_size: few; d_call: -; v_call: TRBV4-3; cdr3_aa: CASSQESKPYNSPLHF; cdr3_nt: TGCGCCAGCAGCCAAGAATCAAAGCCGTATAATTCACCCCTCCACTTT
j_call: TRBJ2-7; clone_size: -; d_call: TRBD1; v_call: TRBV5-1; cdr3_aa: CASRGTGSGPYEQYF; cdr3_nt: TGCGCCAGCAGGGGGACAGGCAGCGGACCCTACGAGCAGTACTTC
j_call: TRBJ2-5; clone_size: -; d_call: -; v_call: TRBV7-3; cdr3_aa: CASSPAGARRETQYF; cdr3_nt: TGTGCCAGCAGTCCCGCGGGGGCGCGCAGAGAGACCCAGTACTTC
j_call: TRBJ2-7; clone_size: -; d_call: -; v_call: TRBV11-2; cdr3_aa: CASSLEGSGNEQYF; cdr3_nt: TGTGCCAGCAGCTTAGAAGGGAGCGGAAACGAGCAGTACTTC
j_call: TRBJ1-4; clone_size: -; d_call: -; v_call: TRBV28; cdr3_aa: CASRQNGKLFF; cdr3_nt: TGTGCCAGCCGACAAAACGGAAAACTGTTTTTT
j_call: TRBJ1-6; clone_size: few; d_call: -; v_call: TRBV15; cdr3_aa: CATSRGRGDSSPLHF; cdr3_nt: TGTGCCACCAGCAGAGGCAGGGGCGATAGTTCACCCCTCCACTTT
j_call: TRBJ1-1; clone_size: -; d_call: TRBD1; v_call: TRBV9; cdr3_aa: CASSFRDRSASILDTEAFF; cdr3_nt: TGTGCCAGCAGCTTCCGGGACAGGTCTGCGTCCATCTTGGACACTGAAGCTTTCTTT
j_call: TRBJ1-2; clone_size: once; d_call: -; v_call: TRBV14; cdr3_aa: CASSQQGSHGYTF; cdr3_nt: TGTGCCAGCAGCCAGCAGGGAAGCCATGGCTACACCTTC
j_call: TRBJ2-2; clone_size: -; d_call: -; v_call: TRBV5-1; cdr3_aa: CASSQGSTGELFF; cdr3_nt: TGCGCCAGTTCGCAGGGGTCCACCGGGGAGCTGTTTTTT
j_call: TRBJ1-1; clone_size: -; d_call: -; v_call: TRBV7-3; cdr3_aa: CASSVDSSNTEAFF; cdr3_nt: TGTGCCAGCAGCGTAGACAGTTCTAACACTGAAGCTTTCTTT
j_call: TRBJ2-5; clone_size: once; d_call: TRBD1; v_call: TRBV30; cdr3_aa: CAWSADRGQETQYF; cdr3_nt: TGTGCCTGGAGTGCGGACAGGGGACAAGAGACCCAGTACTTC
j_call: TRBJ2-5; clone_size: once; d_call: TRBD1; v_call: TRBV11-2; cdr3_aa: CASSYAPGQGETQYF; cdr3_nt: TGTGCCAGCAGCTACGCTCCGGGACAGGGAGAGACCCAGTACTTC